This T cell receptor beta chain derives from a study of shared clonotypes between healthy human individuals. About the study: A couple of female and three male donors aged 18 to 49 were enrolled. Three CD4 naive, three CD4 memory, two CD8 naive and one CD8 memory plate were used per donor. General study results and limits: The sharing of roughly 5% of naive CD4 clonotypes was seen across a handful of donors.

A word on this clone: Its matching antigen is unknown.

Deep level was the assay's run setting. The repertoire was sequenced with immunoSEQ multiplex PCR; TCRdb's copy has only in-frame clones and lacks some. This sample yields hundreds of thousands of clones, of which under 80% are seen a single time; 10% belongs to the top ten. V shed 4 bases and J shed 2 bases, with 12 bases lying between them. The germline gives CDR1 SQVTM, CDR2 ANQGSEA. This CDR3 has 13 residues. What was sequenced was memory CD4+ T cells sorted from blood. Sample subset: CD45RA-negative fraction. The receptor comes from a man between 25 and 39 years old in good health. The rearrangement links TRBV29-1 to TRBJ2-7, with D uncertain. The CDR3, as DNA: TGCAGCGTTGTTCCAGCGTCACCCTACGAGCAGTACTTC. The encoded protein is CSVVPASPYEQYF.